The clone carrying this T cell receptor beta chain was observed a handful of times. The sample is drawn from a study of cytomegalovirus exposure and HLA in healthy donors. Primers for the PCR totalled 60 Vbeta and 13 Jbeta. This table comes from immunoSEQ multiplex PCR, and its TCRdb copy is limited to in-frame clones, with some not included. This table holds under 95,000 clones, less than 8% found once. Germline V gene sequence: CDR1 LNHNV, CDR2 YYDKDF (reference sequence). The CDR3 has 16 amino acids. V was trimmed by 5 bases and J by 5 bases, leaving 19 bases between them. Sequenced material: PBMCs. This clonotype was obtained from a man aged 45-65 years in good health and CMV-seronegative. V gene TRBV15 combines with J gene TRBJ1-3; D remains unclear. CDR3 region: CATSRGGTPARNTIYF. CDR3 nucleotide sequence: TGTGCCACCAGCCGCGGAGGAACCCCTGCGAGAAACACCATATATTTT.